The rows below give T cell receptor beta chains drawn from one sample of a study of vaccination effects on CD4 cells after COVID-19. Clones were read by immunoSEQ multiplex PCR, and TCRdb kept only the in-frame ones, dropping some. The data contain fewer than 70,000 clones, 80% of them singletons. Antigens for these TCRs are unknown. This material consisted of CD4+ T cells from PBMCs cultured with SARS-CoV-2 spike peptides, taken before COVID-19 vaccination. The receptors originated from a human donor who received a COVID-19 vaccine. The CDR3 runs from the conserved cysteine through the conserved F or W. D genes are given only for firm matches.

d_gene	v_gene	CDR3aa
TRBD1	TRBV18	CASSETGGSSYNEQFF
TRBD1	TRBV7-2	CAAEGQGGSGNTIYF
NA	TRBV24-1	CATSASRGGTEAFF
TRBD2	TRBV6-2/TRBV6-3	CASSWAPSGGYQETQYF
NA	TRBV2	CASSPRGGSYNSPLHF
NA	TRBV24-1	CATRSDTGGGYTF
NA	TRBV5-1	CASSGGQGLEKLFF
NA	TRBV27	CASSLNRNTEAFF
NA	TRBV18	CASSPYQETDGSTIYF
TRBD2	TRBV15	CATSREGTSGGAFYF
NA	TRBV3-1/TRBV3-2	CASSQEYAPLNTEAFF
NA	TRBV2	CASSEEGNYGYTF
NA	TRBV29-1	CSVGGNYGYTF
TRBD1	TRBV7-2	CASSPQQGNYGYTF
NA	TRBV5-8	CASSLRLRSDTQYF
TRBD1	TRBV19	CASSTRTGRLDTQYF
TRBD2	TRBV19	CASSILGLAGGQVTGELFF
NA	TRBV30	CAFTTGSATNEKLFF